A single sample is the source of the 17 T cell receptor beta chains below, sequenced in a study of cytomegalovirus exposure and HLA in healthy donors. The primer mix had 60 Vbeta and 13 Jbeta primers. Assay: immunoSEQ multiplex PCR; the TCRdb copy retains only in-frame clones and omits some. Among more than 250,000 clones listed, 85% to 90% were seen once. Sequenced sample: PBMCs. Source of these receptors: a woman aged 18-30 years in good health and CMV-seronegative.

This clone was counted a few times. The same CDR3 can be traced to other DNA sequences in this sample. In nucleotides, the CDR3 is TGTGCCAGCAGTTTTTTAGGGACAGGGGACTACGAGCAGTACTTC. Protein product: CASSFLGTGDYEQYF. J is TRBJ2-7 and V is TRBV27; 10 positions agree with TRBD1. The V and J ends lost 3 bases and 3 bases, in that order; junction bases with no gene match: 5. Per the germline V gene, CDR1 is MNHEY and CDR2 is SMNVEV (reference sequence). This CDR3 region has 15 residues.

The chain links TRBV5-4 to TRBJ2-3; 10 bases match TRBD2. The trim removed 4 bases at V and 1 base at J, leaving 12 bases unmatched. Per the germline V gene, CDR1 is SGHNT and CDR2 is YYREEE (reference sequence). This CDR3 contains 18 residues. CDR3 sequence: CASSPLSAGGLGTDTQYF. CDR3 DNA sequence: TGTGCCAGCAGCCCTCTATCAGCGGGGGGGCTTGGCACAGATACGCAGTATTTT.

The V gene is TRBV15, the J gene TRBJ1-4; TRBD1 aligns across 7 bases. This CDR3 region has 14 residues. The V segment lost 5 bases and the J segment 8 bases; nucleotides outside the gene matches: 8. Germline V gene data show CDR1 as LNHNV and CDR2 as YYDKDF (reference sequence). The CDR3 loop is CATSVTGVGEKLFF. The CDR3 nucleotides read TGTGCCACCAGCGTAACAGGGGTGGGAGAAAAACTGTTTTTT.

V and J are TRBV6-5 and TRBJ2-5, with 8 bases aligning to TRBD1. The J call is doubtful: the DNA matches TRBJ2-7 better. This CDR3 has 13 amino acids. From germline, CDR1 is MNHEY and CDR2 SVGAGI. CDR3: CASSLDRDYEQYF. The DNA for the CDR3 is TGTGCCAGCAGCCTGGACAGGGACTACGAGCAGTACTTC.

V and J are TRBV30 and TRBJ2-2; D is ambiguous. This CDR3 is 13 amino acids long. V gave up 0 bases and J gave up 2 bases, with 4 bases separating them. Germline CDR1 GTSNPN, CDR2 SVGIG (reference sequence). The CDR3 here is CAWSVYNTGELFF. CDR3 nucleotide sequence: TGTGCCTGGAGTGTATATAACACCGGGGAGCTGTTTTTT. The complete variable domain, with remaining parts taken from reference TRBV30 and TRBJ2-2, reads SQTIHQWPATLVQPVGSPLSLECTVEGTSNPNLYWYRQAAGRGLQLLFYSVGIGQISSEVPQNLSASRPQDRQFILSSKKLLLSDSGFYLCAWSVYNTGELFFGEGSRLTVL.

The chain joins TRBV6-6 to TRBJ1-5; 7 nucleotides agree with TRBD1. Germline CDR1 reads MNHNY; CDR2 reads SVGAGI (reference sequence). V lost 9 bases and J lost 0; bases outside the gene matches: 5. This CDR3 region has 14 residues. Here the CDR3 DNA reads TGTGCCAGTCTACAGGGGCCTAGCAATCAGCCCCAGCATTTT. Protein sequence: CASLQGPSNQPQHF.

This clone was recorded only once. The chain employs TRBV5-1 and TRBJ2-1, with D hard to call. With 0 bases removed from V and 3 bases from J, the gap between germline ends came to 4 bases. Germline CDR1 is SGHRS and CDR2 is YFSETQ. This CDR3 has 13 residues. The CDR3 DNA is TGCGCCAGCAGCTTGGACAGCTACAATGAGCAGTTCTTC. Its protein is CASSLDSYNEQFF.

The gene calls are TRBV7-2 and TRBJ1-1, with unresolved D. Per the germline V gene, CDR1 is SGHTA and CDR2 is FQGNSA. The V and J ends lost 6 bases and 2 bases respectively, with 7 bases between them. The CDR3 runs 12 residues. Here the CDR3 reads CASRAANTEAFF. The CDR3 bases are TGTGCCAGCAGGGCGGCAAACACTGAAGCTTTCTTT. The full variable domain, with the rest looked up from reference TRBV7-2 and TRBJ1-1, is GAGVSQSPSNKVTEKGKDVELRCDPISGHTALYWYRQSLGQGLEFLIYFQGNSAPDKSGLPSDRFSAERTGGSVSTLTIQRTQQEDSAVYLCASRAANTEAFFGQGTRLTVV.

The V gene is TRBV30, the J gene TRBJ2-5, with D perhaps matching TRBD2 (6 bases). The last part of the DNA fits TRBJ2-7 better; the J call may be wrong. From germline, CDR1 is GTSNPN and CDR2 SVGIG (reference sequence). This CDR3 contains 13 residues. The CDR3 is CAWSRSAGYEQYF. The CDR3 bases are TGTGCCTGGAGTCGGTCAGCGGGCTACGAGCAGTACTTC.

This chain links TRBV6-4 with TRBJ1-1; a possible D gene is TRBD1 (5 bases). V was cut by 6 bases and J by 3 bases, with 11 bases left in between. The CDR3 totals 13 residues. Germline loops: CDR1 MRHNA, CDR2 SNTAGT. The CDR3 bases are TGTGCCAGCAGCCTACTCAGGGACACTGAAGCTTTCTTT. As protein: CASSLLRDTEAFF.

This chain connects TRBV11-3 to TRBJ2-5; 13 bases fit TRBD2. Trimming removed 5 bases from V and 3 bases from J; junction bases left unmatched: 6. The CDR3 extends over 16 amino acids. The germline V gene has CDR1 SGHNT and CDR2 YENEEA. CDR3 loop: CASSLTSGGPEETQYF. The CDR3 region has the DNA TGTGCCAGCAGCCTGACTAGCGGGGGGCCAGAAGAGACCCAGTACTTC. Looking up the rest from reference TRBV11-3 and TRBJ2-5 gives the full variable domain: EAGVVQSPRYKIIEKKQPVAFWCNPISGHNTLYWYLQNLGQGPELLIRYENEEAVDDSQLPKDRFSAERLKGVDSTLKIQPAELGDSAVYLCASSLTSGGPEETQYFGPGTRLLVL.

This clone was seen a single time. The V gene is TRBV5-1, the J gene TRBJ2-5; TRBD1 aligns across 7 bases. Germline V lookup: CDR1 SGHRS, CDR2 YFSETQ. V lost 5 bases and J lost 3; bases outside the gene matches: 7. The CDR3 loop spans 14 amino acids. DNA for the CDR3: TGCGCCAGCAGTGGGACAGTACCCGAAGAGACCCAGTACTTC. The encoded protein is CASSGTVPEETQYF.

The V gene is TRBV7-3, the J gene TRBJ2-3, with TRBD2 matching over 10 bases. Germline V gene data show CDR1 as SGHTA and CDR2 as FQGTGA. With 5 bases clipped from V and 9 bases from J, the junction kept 11 bases outside the gene matches. The CDR3 loop spans 15 amino acids. The CDR3 DNA sequence: TGTGCCAGCAGCCTGAGCGGGGGGGCAAGGGTCACGCAGTATTTT. Its translation: CASSLSGGARVTQYF. Together with reference TRBV7-3 and TRBJ2-3, the CDR3 gives the full variable domain: GAGVSQTPSNKVTEKGKYVELRCDPISGHTALYWYRQSLGQGPEFLIYFQGTGAADDSGLPNDRFFAVRPEGSVSTLKIQRTERGDSAVYLCASSLSGGARVTQYFGPGTRLTVL.

The chain couples TRBV27 to TRBJ1-4; 12 bases agree with TRBD1. V dropped 2 bases and J dropped 4; count of bases not matched to a gene: 5. The CDR3 spans 17 residues. Germline V gene lookup returns CDR1 MNHEY and CDR2 SMNVEV (reference sequence). CDR3 nucleotide sequence: TGTGCCAGCAGTTTAGGGACAGGGGGCGCCGTTAATGAAAAACTGTTTTTT. Residues: CASSLGTGGAVNEKLFF.

The V gene is TRBV7-6, the J gene TRBJ2-2; no clear D. The ends were cut back, 1 base at V and 2 bases at J, with 8 bases in the middle. Per the germline V gene, CDR1 is SGHVS and CDR2 is FNYEAQ. The length of the CDR3 is 15 residues. CDR3 amino acids: CASSLETPNTGELFF. The DNA of the CDR3 is TGTGCCAGCAGCTTAGAGACTCCTAACACCGGGGAGCTGTTTTTT. Variable domain in full (rest from reference TRBV7-6 and TRBJ2-2): GAGVSQSPRYKVTKRGQDVALRCDPISGHVSLYWYRQALGQGPEFLTYFNYEAQQDKSGLPNDRFSAERPEGSISTLTIQRTEQRDSAMYRCASSLETPNTGELFFGEGSRLTVL.

The chain has TRBV5-1 and TRBJ1-6; D remains unclear. The CDR3 consists of 12 residues. Germline CDR1 is SGHRS and CDR2 is YFSETQ. Trimming left V 4 bases short and J 9 bases short, with 8 bases between. CDR3 nucleotide sequence: TGCGCCAGCAGCCCGGAGGGTTCACCCCTCCACTTT. Protein: CASSPEGSPLHF.

V usage is TRBV6-5 and J usage is TRBJ1-1; D ambiguous. The CDR3 loop spans 11 amino acids. Germline-derived CDR1 and CDR2 are MNHEY and SVGAGI. V lost 4 bases and J 5 bases, leaving 5 bases between the germline ends. Here the CDR3 reads CASSFGTEAFF. The CDR3 nucleotides are TGTGCCAGCAGTTTCGGGACTGAAGCTTTCTTT.